One sample yielded the 8 T cell receptor beta chains listed below, sequenced in a study of T cell responses to AZD1222 COVID-19 vaccine. The data were produced by immunoSEQ multiplex PCR, yet TCRdb's version contains in-frame clones alone and is incomplete. The data contain under 150,000 clones, 91% of them singletons. The sequencing used peripheral blood, collected on day 0 of AZD1222 vaccination. The receptors stem from an adult in good health.

V usage is TRBV10-2 and J usage is TRBJ2-5; D perhaps matches TRBD2 (5 bases). The CDR3 totals 14 residues. The germline CDR1 and CDR2 sequences are WSHSY and SAAADI. V lost 7 bases, J lost 4 bases, and 16 bases lay in between. The CDR3: CASIPGRGLETQYF. The CDR3, as DNA: TGCGCCAGCATCCCCGGACGGGGATTAGAGACCCAGTACTTC.

The chain combines TRBV7-9 with TRBJ2-7; D unresolved. CDR3 size: 11 residues. CDR1 is SEHNR and CDR2 is FQNEAQ in the germline V gene (reference sequence). Trimming took 2 bases from V and 4 from J, leaving 3 bases between them. The CDR3 bases are TGTGCCAGCAGCTTAAGGTACGAGCAGTACTTC. Its protein is CASSLRYEQYF.

The rearrangement links TRBV7-2 to TRBJ1-5; TRBD1 agrees at 10 bases. Germline assignment: CDR1 SGHTA and CDR2 FQGNSA. This CDR3 is 13 amino acids long. V gave up 5 bases and J gave up 9 bases; unmatched junction bases: 4. CDR3 sequence (DNA): TGTGCCAGCAGCCGGGACAGGGGTGGGCCCCAGCATTTT. Translation: CASSRDRGGPQHF.

The chain uses TRBV5-1 and TRBJ1-1; D is perhaps TRBD1 (6 bases). CDR3 length: 14 amino acids. With 3 bases removed from V and 0 bases from J, the gap between germline ends came to 9 bases. Germline V gives CDR1 SGHRS, CDR2 YFSETQ. The CDR3 nucleotides are TGCGCCAGCAGCTGGGACATAATGAACACTGAAGCTTTCTTT. It encodes CASSWDIMNTEAFF.

In its sample, this clone was seen a few times. The CDR3 nucleotides read TGTGCCAGCAGTTACTCGGAGGGGGGGGCCTACGAGCAGTACTTC. This gives the protein CASSYSEGGAYEQYF. This sequence joins TRBV6-5 and TRBJ2-7; the D gene is possibly TRBD2 (7 bases). This CDR3 region has 15 residues. V was pared by 0 bases and J by 2 bases, with 11 bases between. Germline assignment: CDR1 MNHEY and CDR2 SVGAGI.

The chain recombines TRBV25-1 with TRBJ1-3; perhaps TRBD1 as D (5 bases). CDR1 is MGHDK and CDR2 is SYGVNS in the germline V gene. This CDR3 comprises 14 residues. The V and J ends lost 3 bases and 2 bases respectively, with 8 bases between them. The CDR3 DNA reads TGTGCCAGCAGTGACAGGGTTACTGGAAACACCATATATTTT. As protein: CASSDRVTGNTIYF.

This chain joins TRBV2 and TRBJ1-2; 8 bases agree with TRBD1. Germline-derived CDR1 and CDR2 are SNHLY and FYNNEI. Trimming cost V 5 bases and J 2 bases; bases outside gene matches: 4. The CDR3 length is 14 residues. CDR3 in DNA: TGTGCCAGCAGTACAGGGGGTAGGAACTATGGCTACACCTTC. Translation: CASSTGGRNYGYTF.

The chain employs TRBV5-1 and TRBJ2-3; TRBD1 might be the D (5 bases). The germline gives CDR1 SGHRS, CDR2 YFSETQ. The CDR3 loop spans 15 amino acids. Trimming took off 0 bases at V and 4 bases at J, with 12 bases between the two ends. The DNA for the CDR3 is TGCGCCAGCAGCTTGGAACAGGCATGGGCAGATACGCAGTATTTT. Residues: CASSLEQAWADTQYF.